In its sample, the clone carrying this TCR beta chain was seen a few times. What it binds is not known. The record originates from a study of cytomegalovirus exposure and HLA in healthy donors. In the study overall: About 85 million unique TCRs from HLA-typed donors were held in an early release of data. Broader study findings: Roughly even sequencing depth across donors was the assumption behind the presence/absence analyses.

The PCR used 60 Vbeta and 13 Jbeta primers. In the study's own analysis: Later, 65 million to 90 million unique TCR beta chains were counted in an analysis, and roughly 11 million of them were shared. The data were produced by immunoSEQ multiplex PCR, yet TCRdb's version contains in-frame clones alone and is incomplete. V and J calls and clone size are as listed in that table; D and trimming were resolved from the DNA. The sample consists of more than 140,000 clones, about four fifths of them appearing once. Germline CDR1 is GTSNPN and CDR2 is SVGIG (reference sequence). CDR3 length equals 16 residues. Trimming removed 5 bases from V and 0 bases from J, with 17 bases in between.

Source material: PBMCs. This chain uses TRBV30 with TRBJ1-5, with D maybe TRBD1 (5 bases). The TCR sequence derives from a man between 25 and 39 years old in good health and CMV-seropositive. The CDR3 DNA sequence: TGTGCCTGGGAGGACACCCCAAATTATAGCAATCAGCCCCAGCATTTT. This translates into CAWEDTPNYSNQPQHF.